Below, 31 T cell receptor beta chains from the same sample are listed, as sequenced in a study of T cells after posttransplantation cyclophosphamide. The assay was immunoSEQ multiplex PCR, and TCRdb's table has in-frame clones only and misses some. Among around 47,000 clones listed, around 94% were seen once. Sequencing used PBMCs. The receptors originated from a young woman in good health and a related stem cell transplant donor.

The V call is TRBV4-3, the J call TRBJ2-5; TRBD1 matches at 8 bases. Losses at the gene ends were 0 bases for V and 3 bases for J; bases not matched to a gene: 3. The CDR3 has 15 amino acids. The germline V gene encodes CDR1 LGHNA and CDR2 YSLEER. The CDR3 bases are TGCGCCAGCAGCCAAGAAAGGGACAGGAAAGAGACCCAGTACTTC. Encoded protein: CASSQERDRKETQYF.

This chain connects TRBV11-3 to TRBJ2-1; a weak D match, TRBD1 (5 bases). The germline V and J ends were trimmed by 1 base and 5 bases, with 9 bases remaining between them. Germline V gives CDR1 SGHNT, CDR2 YENEEA. The CDR3 runs 14 residues. The CDR3: CASSLGGTHNEQFF. Written as DNA, the CDR3 is TGTGCCAGCAGCTTAGGGGGCACCCACAATGAGCAGTTCTTC.

This sequence joins TRBV30 and TRBJ1-2; TRBD1 aligns across 8 bases. CDR1 is GTSNPN and CDR2 is SVGIG in the germline V gene (reference sequence). After removal of 6 bases from V and 4 bases from J, the junction contained 4 bases not matched to a gene. The CDR3 consists of 12 residues. This CDR3 is CACGQGLYGYTF. For the CDR3, the DNA is TGTGCCTGTGGACAGGGCCTCTATGGCTACACCTTC.

This chain joins TRBV5-4 and TRBJ2-7; perhaps TRBD1 as D (6 bases). The CDR3 covers 15 residues. V was shortened by 1 base and J by 3 bases, with 14 bases between the two germline ends. Germline CDR1 is SGHNT and CDR2 is YYREEE (reference sequence). The DNA for the CDR3 is TGTGCCAGCAGCTTGAGGTCAGGGGCTAACTACGAGCAGTACTTC. Residues: CASSLRSGANYEQYF.

This chain connects TRBV25-1 to TRBJ1-6; D is perhaps TRBD1 (6 bases). The CDR3 has 15 amino acids. CDR1 and CDR2 (germline): MGHDK, SYGVNS. V was shortened by 1 base and J by 6 bases, with 10 bases between the two germline ends. CDR3: CASSEFQQGNSPLHF. CDR3 bases: TGTGCCAGCAGTGAATTTCAACAGGGTAATTCACCCCTCCACTTT.

V is TRBV5-6 and J is TRBJ1-1; TRBD1 aligns across 7 bases. The V segment lost 4 bases and the J segment 0 bases; nucleotides outside the gene matches: 12. Germline V CDR1 and CDR2: SGHDT, YYEEEE. This CDR3 contains 17 residues. The CDR3 coding sequence is TGTGCCAGCAGCAAGACCCAACTGGGACAGTTGAACACTGAAGCTTTCTTT. Encoded protein: CASSKTQLGQLNTEAFF.

V is TRBV7-9 and J is TRBJ1-1; 11 nucleotides agree with TRBD1. V trimming: 0 bases; J trimming: 4 bases; junction bases outside the gene matches: 13. The CDR3 has 19 residues. Germline V gene lookup returns CDR1 SEHNR and CDR2 FQNEAQ (reference sequence). CDR3 in DNA: TGTGCCAGCAGCTTAGCGGACAGGGGGCGAAAAACATCGACCACTGAAGCTTTCTTT. Protein sequence: CASSLADRGRKTSTTEAFF.

The chain employs TRBV6-5 and TRBJ1-5; 11 bases agree with TRBD1. J was trimmed by 7 bases and V by 6 bases; bases with no gene match: 5. CDR1 and CDR2 from the germline V gene are MNHEY and SVGAGI. The CDR3 covers 14 residues. CDR3 DNA sequence: TGTGCCAGCAGACCAGGGACAGGGGGGCAGCCCCAGCATTTT. This gives the protein CASRPGTGGQPQHF.

The rearrangement links TRBV5-8 to TRBJ1-1; possible D gene TRBD1, 5 bases. CDR3 size: 13 residues. V was pared by 0 bases and J by 7 bases, with 10 bases between. Germline assignment: CDR1 SGHTS and CDR2 YDEGEE. CDR3 bases: TGTGCCAGCAGCTTGGGCATGACAGATGAAGCTTTCTTT. Its translation: CASSLGMTDEAFF.

The V call is TRBV6-6, the J call TRBJ1-1, with 7 nucleotides matching TRBD1. The ends lost 8 bases at V and 4 bases at J; junction bases unmatched: 13. Looked up from germline, CDR1 is MNHNY and CDR2 is SVGAGI (reference sequence). This CDR3 is 15 amino acids long. The CDR3 bases are TGTGCCAGCTTATCGAGGGGGCGGGGGGGCACTGAAGCTTTCTTT. This translates into CASLSRGRGGTEAFF.

This chain links TRBV4-1 with TRBJ1-6; D is perhaps TRBD1 (5 bases). Trimming left V 0 bases short and J 8 bases short, with 11 bases between. Germline V gene data show CDR1 as MGHRA and CDR2 as YSYEKL. The CDR3 consists of 15 residues. This CDR3 is CASSQDGRRDSPLHF. DNA of the CDR3: TGCGCCAGCAGCCAAGATGGTCGCAGGGATTCACCCCTCCACTTT.

The rearrangement uses TRBV30 and TRBJ2-5, with D perhaps matching TRBD1 (5 bases). This CDR3 region has 13 residues. V was pared by 3 bases and J by 2 bases, with 10 bases between. The V gene's germline CDR1 is GTSNPN and CDR2 SVGIG (reference sequence). The DNA of the CDR3 is TGTGCCTGGAGCCTTGCAGGGCAAGAGACCCAGTACTTC. Translation gives CAWSLAGQETQYF.

CDR3 sequence reads: CASSPMDSKGEAFF. The DNA for the CDR3 is TGTGCCAGCAGTCCCATGGACAGTAAGGGGGAAGCTTTCTTT. The chain recombines TRBV6-5 with TRBJ1-1; D might be TRBD1 (6 bases). Germline V CDR1 and CDR2: MNHEY, SVGAGI. V shed 5 bases and J shed 8 bases, with 18 bases lying between them. The CDR3 length is 14 residues.

The V gene is TRBV5-5, the J gene TRBJ2-7; D perhaps matches TRBD2 (6 bases). This CDR3 is 12 amino acids long. The V gene's germline CDR1 is SGHKS and CDR2 YYEKEE (reference sequence). Trimming pared 2 bases from V and 6 bases from J, leaving 9 bases between. The CDR3 region is CASSFQGGEQYF. The CDR3 DNA is TGTGCCAGCAGCTTTCAGGGAGGCGAGCAGTACTTC.

The gene calls are TRBV6-6 and TRBJ1-2; no definite D call. V dropped 10 bases and J dropped 7 bases, with 13 bases sitting between them. Germline loops: CDR1 MNHNY, CDR2 SVGAGI (reference sequence). The CDR3 runs 11 residues. Written as DNA, the CDR3 is TGTGCCACCACGCCAGGTCTTGGCTACACCTTC. This encodes CATTPGLGYTF.

The V gene is TRBV2, the J gene TRBJ1-2; D ambiguous. This CDR3 is built from 13 residues. CDR1 is SNHLY and CDR2 is FYNNEI in the germline V gene. Trimming pared 6 bases from V and 1 base from J, leaving 9 bases between. This CDR3 is CASSAAYNYGYTF. In nucleotides, the CDR3 is TGTGCCAGCAGCGCGGCCTATAACTATGGCTACACCTTC.

The rearrangement links TRBV7-2 to TRBJ2-1, with D possibly being TRBD2 (6 bases). The V end lost 2 bases, the J end lost 4 bases, and 18 bases lay between the germline ends. From germline, CDR1 is SGHTA and CDR2 FQGNSA. This CDR3 spans 17 amino acids. The CDR3 reads CASSLKGLRGTYNEQFF. CDR3 coding DNA: TGTGCCAGCAGCTTAAAGGGCCTAAGAGGGACTTACAATGAGCAGTTCTTC.

This chain connects TRBV18 to TRBJ1-2, with unresolved D. CDR1 and CDR2 (germline): KGHSH, LQKENI. V gave up 3 bases and J gave up 2 bases, with 19 bases separating them. The CDR3 extends over 17 amino acids. The CDR3 loop reads CASSPPTLSLSNYGYTF. The CDR3 DNA sequence: TGTGCCAGCTCACCGCCTACTCTATCCCTAAGCAACTATGGCTACACCTTC.

The chain uses TRBV5-1 and TRBJ1-6; no clear D. Germline V gene lookup returns CDR1 SGHRS and CDR2 YFSETQ. The CDR3 is 17 amino acids. Deletions cut 0 bases from V and 4 bases from J, with 14 bases between. CDR3 amino acids: CASSLVPVSIYNSPLHF. The CDR3 region has the DNA TGCGCCAGCAGCTTGGTTCCCGTGTCTATATATAATTCACCCCTCCACTTT. The full variable domain, in which reference TRBV5-1 and TRBJ1-6 provide the parts outside the CDR3, is KAGVTQTPRYLIKTRGQQVTLSCSPISGHRSVSWYQQTPGQGLQFLFEYFSETQRNKGNFPGRFSGRQFSNSRSEMNVSTLELGDSALYLCASSLVPVSIYNSPLHFGNGTRLTVT.

The gene calls are TRBV10-3 and TRBJ1-1; the D gene is possibly TRBD1 (5 bases). Germline V gene lookup returns CDR1 ENHRY and CDR2 SYGVKD. Trimming pared 4 bases from V and 6 bases from J, leaving 12 bases between. The CDR3 spans 13 residues. The CDR3 DNA is TGTGCCATCAGTGGGCGGGGGAAGGCTGAAGCTTTCTTT. As protein: CAISGRGKAEAFF.

CDR3 sequence reads: CASSGGAEETQYF. The DNA of the CDR3 is TGTGCCAGCAGCGGGGGGGCGGAGGAGACCCAGTACTTC. The V gene is TRBV5-4, the J gene TRBJ2-5; TRBD2 is a possible D gene (7 bases). Between the trimmed V and J ends, which lost 4 bases and 5 bases, there was a span of 12 bases. Germline lookup yields CDR1 SGHNT and CDR2 YYREEE (reference sequence). CDR3 length: 13 residues.

The genes are TRBV11-1 and TRBJ2-1; 10 nucleotides line up with TRBD1. The germline V gene has CDR1 SGHAT and CDR2 FQDESV (reference sequence). The V segment lost 5 bases and the J segment 5 bases; nucleotides outside the gene matches: 3. This CDR3 is 14 amino acids long. The CDR3 protein is CASSRDRGNNEQFF. The CDR3 DNA sequence: TGTGCCAGCAGCCGGGACAGGGGCAACAATGAGCAGTTCTTC.

The J gene is TRBJ1-2, the V gene TRBV30, with D unresolved. The V and J ends lost 2 bases and 7 bases respectively, with 14 bases between them. The CDR3 has 13 residues. Germline V gene lookup returns CDR1 GTSNPN and CDR2 SVGIG (reference sequence). The CDR3 DNA sequence: TGTGCCTGGAGTCCCAGTCGCCCGGGTGGCTACACCTTC. Amino acids: CAWSPSRPGGYTF.

This chain connects TRBV6-5 to TRBJ1-2, with 7 bases matching TRBD1. Per germline, CDR1 MNHEY and CDR2 SVGAGI. V was pared by 10 bases and J by 2 bases, with 7 bases of the junction left unmatched. CDR3 length equals 13 residues. CDR3 in amino acids: CATKTTGNYGYTF. The CDR3 DNA reads as TGTGCCACCAAAACGACAGGGAACTATGGCTACACCTTC.

The chain employs TRBV12-5 and TRBJ2-7; no reliable D call. The CDR3 sequence is 18 residues long. V was pared by 5 bases and J by 0 bases, with 23 bases between. Germline V gene lookup returns CDR1 LGHNT and CDR2 FRNRAP. The CDR3: CASGPTLGSINISYEQYF. The CDR3 coding sequence is TGTGCTAGTGGTCCGACCCTCGGGTCCATCAACATCTCCTACGAGCAGTACTTC. The entire variable domain, with the rest obtained from reference TRBV12-5 and TRBJ2-7, is as follows: DARVTQTPRHKVTEMGQEVTMRCQPILGHNTVFWYRQTMMQGLELLAYFRNRAPLDDSGMPKDRFSAEMPDATLATLKIQPSEPRDSAVYFCASGPTLGSINISYEQYFGPGTRLTVT.

The chain carries TRBV5-1 and TRBJ1-1; TRBD1 matches at 7 bases. Losses at the gene ends were 6 bases for V and 1 base for J; bases not matched to a gene: 12. The V gene's germline CDR1 is SGHRS and CDR2 YFSETQ. The CDR3 is made up of 16 amino acids. The CDR3 loop reads CASNPRGRGENTEAFF. DNA of the CDR3: TGCGCCAGCAACCCGAGGGGGCGCGGAGAGAACACTGAAGCTTTCTTT.

J is TRBJ1-1 and V is TRBV4-3; 12 nucleotides line up with TRBD1. This CDR3 region has 20 residues. The V and J ends lost 1 base and 2 bases, in that order; junction bases with no gene match: 14. Germline values: CDR1 LGHNA, CDR2 YSLEER. The CDR3 loop reads CASSQGGTGGEGVENTEAFF. The CDR3, as DNA: TGCGCCAGCAGCCAAGGCGGGACAGGGGGCGAAGGGGTAGAAAACACTGAAGCTTTCTTT.

The chain links TRBV10-3 to TRBJ2-7, with a tentative D call TRBD1 (8 bases). CDR1 and CDR2 (germline): ENHRY, SYGVKD. This CDR3 spans 14 amino acids. Between the trimmed V and J ends, which lost 6 bases and 3 bases, there was a span of 15 bases. The CDR3 loop is CAIRGQGGDYEQYF. Written as DNA, the CDR3 is TGTGCCATCAGAGGACAGGGAGGGGACTACGAGCAGTACTTC.

A single count supports this clone. The chain recombines TRBV29-1 with TRBJ2-3; D remains unclear. The CDR3 has 13 residues. The germline V gene has CDR1 SQVTM and CDR2 ANQGSEA. V lost 7 bases to trimming and J lost 4 bases, with 15 bases between them. CDR3 in DNA: TGCAGCGCCTCAGGTGATTGGGCAGATACGCAGTATTTT. Protein product: CSASGDWADTQYF.

The chain has TRBV30 and TRBJ2-1; 11 bases map to TRBD1. V lost 3 bases to trimming and J lost 0 bases; unmatched junction nucleotides: 10. The CDR3 extends over 18 amino acids. Germline values: CDR1 GTSNPN, CDR2 SVGIG (reference sequence). For the CDR3, the DNA is TGTGCCTGGAGCCCGGACAGGGGGCTACCGAGCTCCTACAATGAGCAGTTCTTC. This sequence encodes CAWSPDRGLPSSYNEQFF.

The gene calls are TRBV10-3 and TRBJ1-2; 8 nucleotides line up with TRBD1. The CDR3 loop spans 14 amino acids. With V trimmed by 4 bases and J by 2 bases, 3 bases remained unmatched. The V gene's germline CDR1 is ENHRY and CDR2 SYGVKD. This CDR3 is CAISGQGFNYGYTF. CDR3 in DNA: TGTGCCATCAGTGGACAGGGGTTCAACTATGGCTACACCTTC.